These T cell receptor beta chains were read from a single sample in a study of T-cell memory formation after mild COVID-19. TCRdb itself ran the 5' RACE reads through MiXCR, one entry per CDR3 protein. This sample has around 260,000 distinct CDR3 sequences, with around 15% found just once. Sequencing used PBMCs or a T cell subset sorted from them (not recorded which). The receptors come from a man younger than 30 who had mild COVID-19 (a few samples of this study predate the infection). Cell type and time point are not known. Each CDR3 is given with its conserved first and last residue. D genes are given only for firm matches. The listing skips clone size in some rows; elsewhere it reads once, few, many or a size class.

v_gene	j_gene	d_gene	abundance	CDR3aa	CDR3nt
TRBV24-1	TRBJ1-4	TRBD1	NA	CATSAPGTGNGKLFF	TGTGCCACCAGTGCCCCCGGGACAGGCAACGGAAAACTGTTTTTT
TRBV9	TRBJ2-1	TRBD2	few	CASSVGLAGSSYNEQFF	TGTGCCAGCAGCGTAGGGCTAGCGGGGAGCTCCTACAATGAGCAGTTCTTC
TRBV12-3/TRBV12-4	TRBJ1-6	NA	few	CASTRGYSPLHF	TGTGCCAGCACCCGAGGGTACTCACCCCTCCACTTT
TRBV6-6	TRBJ1-1	NA	few	CASIGILGGEAFF	TGTGCCAGCATTGGAATTCTCGGTGGTGAAGCTTTCTTT
TRBV10-3	TRBJ1-5	NA	NA	CATADSYSNQPQHF	TGTGCCACTGCCGACAGTTATAGCAATCAGCCCCAGCATTTT
TRBV6-5	TRBJ2-5	NA	NA	CASSPLGAGVETQYF	TGTGCCAGCAGCCCTCTCGGGGCAGGCGTAGAGACCCAGTACTTC
TRBV7-9	TRBJ2-4	TRBD1	NA	CASSLYDRADKNIQYF	TGTGCCAGCAGCTTATACGACAGGGCGGACAAAAACATTCAGTACTTC
TRBV2	TRBJ1-5	NA	NA	CASSRQLSNQPQHF	TGTGCCAGCAGTAGGCAGCTTAGCAATCAGCCCCAGCATTTT
TRBV5-6	TRBJ1-5	NA	NA	CASSLWGRSNQPQHF	TGTGCCAGCAGCTTGTGGGGTAGAAGCAATCAGCCCCAGCATTTT
TRBV4-2	TRBJ1-6	NA	many	CASSQDGENSPLHF	TGTGCCAGCAGCCAAGACGGGGAAAATTCACCCCTCCACTTT
TRBV29-1	TRBJ2-1	NA	NA	CSVSGGPLREKSSYNEQFF	TGCAGCGTGTCGGGGGGCCCATTGCGGGAAAAGAGCTCCTACAATGAGCAGTTCTTC
TRBV15	TRBJ1-1	NA	NA	CATSETGRLTEAFF	TGTGCCACCAGTGAGACCGGTAGATTGACTGAAGCTTTCTTT
TRBV27	TRBJ2-7	NA	NA	CASSYSRTYEQYF	TGTGCCAGCAGTTACTCCCGCACCTACGAGCAGTACTTC
TRBV9	TRBJ2-4	TRBD2	NA	CASSEGLAGAGGKNIQYF	TGTGCCAGCAGCGAGGGACTAGCGGGGGCCGGGGGCAAAAACATTCAGTACTTC
TRBV3-1	TRBJ2-5	NA	NA	CASTYQETQYF	TGTGCCAGCACTTACCAAGAGACCCAGTACTTC
TRBV6-1	TRBJ1-6	NA	few	CASSEAWGQIISPSPLHF	TGTGCCAGCAGTGAAGCGTGGGGCCAGATCATATCGCCTTCACCCCTCCACTTT
TRBV7-8	TRBJ2-7	TRBD1	many	CASSVGQGAYEQYF	TGTGCCAGCAGCGTCGGACAGGGTGCCTACGAGCAGTACTTC
TRBV5-6	TRBJ2-4	NA	few	CASSFGGNKNIQYF	TGTGCCAGCAGCTTTGGTGGAAATAAAAACATTCAGTACTTC
TRBV7-2	TRBJ1-1	NA	few	CASSFGRENTEAFF	TGTGCCAGCAGCTTTGGGAGGGAGAACACTGAAGCTTTCTTT
TRBV4-1	TRBJ1-5	NA	few	CASSQTQGTGQPQHF	TGCGCCAGCAGCCAAACACAGGGAACAGGTCAGCCCCAGCATTTT
TRBV6-5	TRBJ1-2	NA	few	CASSPSRTIYGYTF	TGTGCCAGCAGCCCCTCCCGGACTATCTATGGCTACACCTTC
TRBV7-2	TRBJ1-5	NA	NA	CASSLMRGNQPKHF	TGTGCCAGCAGCTTAATGAGGGGAAATCAGCCCAAGCATTTT
TRBV5-4	TRBJ1-1	NA	NA	CAFKTSDRMNTEAFF	TGTGCCTTCAAAACCTCGGACAGAATGAACACTGAAGCTTTCTTT
TRBV21-1	TRBJ2-3	NA	NA	CASSRRKRGTPGDTQYF	TGTGCCAGCAGCAGAAGGAAGCGGGGGACCCCCGGAGATACGCAGTATTTT
TRBV5-1	TRBJ2-2	NA	NA	CASSLAGGQAGELFF	TGCGCCAGCAGCTTGGCCGGGGGCCAAGCCGGGGAGCTGTTTTTT
TRBV4-1	TRBJ2-3	NA	NA	CASSGEGFPSTDTQYF	TGCGCCAGCAGCGGGGAAGGTTTCCCTAGCACAGATACGCAGTATTTT
TRBV20-1	TRBJ2-1	NA	NA	CSARDPVAAHNEQFF	TGCAGTGCTAGAGATCCGGTAGCGGCCCACAATGAGCAGTTCTTC
TRBV4-3	TRBJ2-4	NA	few	CASSQELSLGKNIQYF	TGCGCCAGCAGCCAAGAACTGTCACTAGGCAAAAACATTCAGTACTTC
TRBV6-4	TRBJ1-2	NA	NA	CASPPSDTDYGYTF	TGTGCCAGCCCCCCGTCAGATACTGACTATGGCTACACCTTC
TRBV21-1	TRBJ1-1	NA	NA	CASSIKRPGSTEAFF	TGTGCCAGCAGCATAAAAAGGCCCGGAAGCACTGAAGCTTTCTTT
TRBV15	TRBJ2-1	NA	few	CATSPGPNEQFF	TGTGCCACCAGCCCGGGACCAAATGAGCAGTTCTTC
TRBV5-1	TRBJ2-1	NA	NA	CASSLAGPDNEQFF	TGCGCCAGCAGCTTGGCTGGACCCGACAATGAGCAGTTCTTC
TRBV4-2	TRBJ2-5	NA	few	CASSQDGLMETQYF	TGTGCCAGCAGCCAAGATGGCTTGATGGAGACCCAGTACTTC
TRBV5-1	TRBJ2-3	NA	NA	CASSLILASSTDTQYF	TGCGCCAGCAGCTTGATTCTAGCGTCTAGCACAGATACGCAGTATTTT
TRBV6-6	TRBJ2-1	TRBD1	NA	CASSYGTGGANEQFF	TGTGCCAGCAGTTACGGGACAGGGGGCGCCAATGAGCAGTTCTTC
TRBV7-2	TRBJ2-5	NA	NA	CASSPPGEVETQYF	TGTGCCAGCAGCCCCCCCGGGGAGGTTGAGACCCAGTACTTC
TRBV10-3	TRBJ2-7	TRBD1	few	CATYTGDISYEQYF	TGTGCCACTTACACAGGGGACATCTCGTACGAGCAGTACTTC
TRBV24-1	TRBJ2-3	TRBD1	NA	CATSRGTGIDTQYF	TGTGCCACCAGCCGGGGGACAGGGATAGATACGCAGTATTTT
TRBV20-1	TRBJ1-1	NA	few	CRVRNRGRGTEAFF	TGCAGAGTTAGGAATAGGGGGAGAGGCACTGAAGCTTTCTTT
TRBV10-3	TRBJ2-1	NA	NA	CAISEADNPYNEQFF	TGTGCCATCAGTGAGGCGGATAATCCCTACAATGAGCAGTTCTTC
TRBV5-1	TRBJ2-7	NA	NA	CASSLVGTFSEQYF	TGCGCCAGCAGCTTGGTAGGGACCTTTTCCGAGCAGTACTTC
TRBV7-9	TRBJ2-3	NA	NA	CASSRRMRDTQYF	TGTGCCAGCAGCCGAAGGATGAGAGATACGCAGTATTTT
TRBV7-6	TRBJ2-1	TRBD1	NA	CASTLGQVAFNEQFF	TGTGCCAGCACCCTAGGACAGGTGGCTTTCAATGAGCAGTTCTTC
TRBV4-1	TRBJ1-4	NA	NA	CASSLLGGPNEKLFF	TGCGCCAGCAGCCTCCTCGGGGGGCCCAATGAAAAACTGTTTTTT